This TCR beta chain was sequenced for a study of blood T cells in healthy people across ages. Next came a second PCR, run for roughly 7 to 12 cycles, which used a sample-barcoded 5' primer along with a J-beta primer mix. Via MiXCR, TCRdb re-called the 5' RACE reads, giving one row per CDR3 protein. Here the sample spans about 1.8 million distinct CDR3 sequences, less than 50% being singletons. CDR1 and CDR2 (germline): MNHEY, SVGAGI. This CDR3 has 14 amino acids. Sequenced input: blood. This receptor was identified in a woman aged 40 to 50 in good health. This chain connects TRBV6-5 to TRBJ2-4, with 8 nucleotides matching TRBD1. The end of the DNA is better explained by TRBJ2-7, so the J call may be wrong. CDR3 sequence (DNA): TGTGCCAGCAGTCCGGACAGGGTTCGCTACGAGCAGTACTTC. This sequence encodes CASSPDRVRYEQYF.